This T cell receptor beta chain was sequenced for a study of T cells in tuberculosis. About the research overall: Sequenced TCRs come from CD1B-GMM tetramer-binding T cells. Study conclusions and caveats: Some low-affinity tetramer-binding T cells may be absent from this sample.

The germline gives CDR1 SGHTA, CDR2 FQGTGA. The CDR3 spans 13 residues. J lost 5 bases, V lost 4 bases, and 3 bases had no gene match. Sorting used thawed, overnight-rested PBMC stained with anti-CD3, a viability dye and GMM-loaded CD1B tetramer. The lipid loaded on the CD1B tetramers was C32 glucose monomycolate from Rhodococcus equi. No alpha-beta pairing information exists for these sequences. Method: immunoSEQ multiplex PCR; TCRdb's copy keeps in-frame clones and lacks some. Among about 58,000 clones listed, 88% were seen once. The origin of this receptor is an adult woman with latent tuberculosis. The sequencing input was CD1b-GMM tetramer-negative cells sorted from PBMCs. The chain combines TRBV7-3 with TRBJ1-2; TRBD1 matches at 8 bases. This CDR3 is CASSSGQGYGYTF. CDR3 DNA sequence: TGTGCCAGCAGCTCCGGACAGGGTTATGGCTACACCTTC.